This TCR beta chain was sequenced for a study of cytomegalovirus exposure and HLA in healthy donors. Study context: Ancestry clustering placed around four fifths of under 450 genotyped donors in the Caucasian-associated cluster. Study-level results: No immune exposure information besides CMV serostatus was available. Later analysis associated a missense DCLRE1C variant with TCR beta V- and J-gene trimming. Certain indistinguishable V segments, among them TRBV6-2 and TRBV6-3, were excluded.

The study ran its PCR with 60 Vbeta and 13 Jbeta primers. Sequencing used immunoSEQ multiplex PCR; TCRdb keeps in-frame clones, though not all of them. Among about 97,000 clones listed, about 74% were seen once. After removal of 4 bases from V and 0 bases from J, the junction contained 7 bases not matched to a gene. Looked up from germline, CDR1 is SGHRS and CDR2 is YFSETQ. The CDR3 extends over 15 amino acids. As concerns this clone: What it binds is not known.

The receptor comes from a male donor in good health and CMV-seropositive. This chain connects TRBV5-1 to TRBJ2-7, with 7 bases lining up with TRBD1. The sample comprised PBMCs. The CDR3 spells CASSRNRGGSYEQYF. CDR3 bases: TGCGCCAGCAGCCGAAACAGGGGTGGCTCCTACGAGCAGTACTTC.